Included here is one T cell receptor (beta chain) sequence, with context. The antigen remains undetermined. This entry belongs to a study of OX40 agonist ivuxolimab in advanced cancers. Study summary: An agonistic human IgG2 monoclonal antibody against OX40 (CD134) was given. Hepatocellular carcinoma, melanoma, renal cell or head and neck cancer affected the dose-escalation patients. General observations from the study: CD4+ and CD8+ blood T cells expanded clonally by week 6 at 0.1 to 3.0 mg/kg.

TCRdb's copy holds only in-frame clones and misses some; the assay was immunoSEQ multiplex PCR. Of tens of thousands of clones in the sample, about 89% were seen once. The sequence came from an adult with an advanced solid tumor such as melanoma, head and neck, liver or kidney cancer. The sequencing here drew on CD4+ or CD8+ T cells sorted from blood, taken in a trial of the OX40 agonist ivuxolimab.

CDR3 in amino acids: CASSFRLGEVTSYEQYF. CDR3 DNA: TGTGCCAGCAGCTTCCGGCTGGGGGAGGTCACCTCCTACGAGCAGTACTTC. V is TRBV5-4 and J is TRBJ2-7; D is perhaps TRBD2 (6 bases). CDR3 length equals 17 residues. V shed 2 bases and J shed 0 bases, with 18 bases lying between them. The germline V gene has CDR1 SGHNT and CDR2 YYREEE (reference sequence).